The 22 T cell receptor beta chains reported below all come from one sample, sequenced in a study of blood T cell repertoires in COVID-19. Profiling relied on immunoSEQ multiplex PCR, and the TCRdb table lists in-frame clones only, not all of them. The sample yields around 190,000 clones, about 88% seen once. Sequencing input: peripheral blood. These receptors all stem from a human donor in a cohort sampled during active COVID-19.

The chain employs TRBV2 and TRBJ2-5; D perhaps matches TRBD2 (6 bases). Per the germline V gene, CDR1 is SNHLY and CDR2 is FYNNEI. There are 15 residues in the CDR3. The V gene lost 2 bases and the J gene lost 2 bases, with 12 bases spanning the gap. CDR3 region: CASSEFGSIQETQYF. CDR3 coding DNA: TGTGCCAGCAGTGAATTCGGGAGTATTCAAGAGACCCAGTACTTC. Using reference TRBV2 and TRBJ2-5 for the parts outside the CDR3, the full variable domain is EPEVTQTPSHQVTQMGQEVILRCVPISNHLYFYWYRQILGQKVEFLVSFYNNEISEKSEIFDDQFSVERPDGSNFTLKIRSTKLEDSAMYFCASSEFGSIQETQYFGPGTRLLVL.

The chain has TRBV2 and TRBJ2-7; 8 nucleotides match TRBD1. The trim removed 8 bases at V and 7 bases at J, leaving 13 bases unmatched. The V gene's germline CDR1 is SNHLY and CDR2 FYNNEI. The CDR3 has 14 amino acids. CDR3 region: CASWHPAGGNEQYF. The CDR3, as DNA: TGTGCCAGCTGGCACCCGGCAGGGGGCAATGAGCAGTACTTC. Full variable domain (outside the CDR3, taken from reference TRBV2 and TRBJ2-7): EPEVTQTPSHQVTQMGQEVILRCVPISNHLYFYWYRQILGQKVEFLVSFYNNEISEKSEIFDDQFSVERPDGSNFTLKIRSTKLEDSAMYFCASWHPAGGNEQYFGPGTRLTVT.

The V call is TRBV5-4, the J call TRBJ2-7, with TRBD2 matching over 15 bases. There are 16 residues in the CDR3. V was pared by 4 bases and J by 4 bases, with 6 bases of the junction left unmatched. The germline gives CDR1 SGHNT, CDR2 YYREEE (reference sequence). The CDR3 DNA follows: TGTGCCAGCAGCCAAGGGACTAGCGGGAGGAGGTACGAGCAGTACTTC. Its translation is CASSQGTSGRRYEQYF. The variable domain in full, with the rest retrieved from reference TRBV5-4 and TRBJ2-7, is ETGVTQSPTHLIKTRGQQVTLRCSSQSGHNTVSWYQQALGQGPQFIFQYYREEENGRGNFPPRFSGLQFPNYSSELNVNALELDDSALYLCASSQGTSGRRYEQYFGPGTRLTVT.

The chain employs TRBV3-1 (or the pseudogene TRBV3-2) and TRBJ2-6, with 9 bases matching TRBD2. This CDR3 spans 20 amino acids. V shed 1 base and J 0 bases; nucleotides not matched to a gene: 10. From germline, CDR1 is LGHDT and CDR2 YNNKEL (reference sequence). The CDR3 DNA reads TGTGCCAGCAGCCAAGGCGCGGCTAGCGGGGCCCCCTCTGGGGCCAACGTCCTGACTTTC. It codes for CASSQGAASGAPSGANVLTF.

In its sample, this clone was seen a few times. The rearrangement uses TRBV4-3 and TRBJ1-6; 7 bases match TRBD1. The CDR3 covers 16 residues. V shed 0 bases and J 8 bases; nucleotides not matched to a gene: 7. Looked up from germline, CDR1 is LGHNA and CDR2 is YSLEER. The CDR3 region has the DNA TGCGCCAGCAGCCAAGATCGTCAGGGGGGAGATTCACCCCTCCACTTT. Amino acids: CASSQDRQGGDSPLHF.

The chain is built from TRBV14 and TRBJ2-5, with D perhaps matching TRBD1 (5 bases). The CDR3 has 17 amino acids. Germline CDR1 SGHDN, CDR2 FVKESK. Trimming left V 0 bases short and J 2 bases short, with 16 bases between. CDR3 loop: CASSQDHPGLMQETQYF. CDR3 nucleotides: TGTGCCAGCAGCCAAGATCATCCAGGGTTGATGCAAGAGACCCAGTACTTC.

This chain links TRBV7-6 with TRBJ2-7; 16 bases are a match to TRBD2. The CDR3 contains 19 residues. Germline CDR1 is SGHVS and CDR2 is FNYEAQ. Trimming took 4 bases from V and 5 from J; bases not matched to a gene: 14. The CDR3 DNA is TGTGCCAGCAGCTCCATATCCGGGACTAGCGGGGGGGCCCCCAACGAGCAGTACTTC. Translated, it gives CASSSISGTSGGAPNEQYF. Together with reference TRBV7-6 and TRBJ2-7, the CDR3 gives the full variable domain: GAGVSQSPRYKVTKRGQDVALRCDPISGHVSLYWYRQALGQGPEFLTYFNYEAQQDKSGLPNDRFSAERPEGSISTLTIQRTEQRDSAMYRCASSSISGTSGGAPNEQYFGPGTRLTVT.

The chain couples TRBV6-1 to TRBJ1-5; D call uncertain. Per germline, CDR1 MNHNS and CDR2 SASEGT. Between the trimmed V and J ends, which lost 1 base and 2 bases, there was a span of 6 bases. The CDR3 sequence is 14 residues long. CDR3 coding DNA: TGTGCCAGCAGTGAAGGGAGTGGCAATCAGCCCCAGCATTTT. Translation gives CASSEGSGNQPQHF.

The chain employs TRBV19 and TRBJ1-4; 7 bases are a match to TRBD1. The CDR3 length is 14 residues. Germline CDR1 LNHDA, CDR2 SQIVND (reference sequence). V was pared by 4 bases and J by 8 bases, with 7 bases of the junction left unmatched. CDR3 nucleotides: TGTGCCAGTAGTACTCGACAGGGTGACGAAAAACTGTTTTTT. Amino acids: CASSTRQGDEKLFF.

This chain uses TRBV12-3 or TRBV12-4 with TRBJ1-2, with D perhaps TRBD1 (6 bases). Trimming pared 6 bases from V and 5 bases from J, leaving 13 bases between. The CDR3 runs to 13 residues. The DNA of the CDR3 is TGTGCCAGCAGGCCTGGGACAATTTATGGCTACACCTTC. This codes for CASRPGTIYGYTF.

The chain couples TRBV20-1 to TRBJ1-5; D gene ambiguous. Per the germline V gene, CDR1 is DFQATT and CDR2 is SNEGSKA (reference sequence). The V end lost 3 bases, the J end lost 0 bases, and 9 bases lay between the germline ends. This CDR3 spans 14 amino acids. DNA of the CDR3: TGCAGTGCTAGTTTCAGAAATAGCAATCAGCCCCAGCATTTT. It codes for CSASFRNSNQPQHF.

The rearrangement joins TRBV27 to TRBJ2-1; 7 bases map to TRBD2. The germline CDR1 and CDR2 sequences are MNHEY and SMNVEV (reference sequence). V dropped 1 base and J dropped 2; count of bases not matched to a gene: 2. The CDR3 runs 15 residues. CDR3 DNA: TGTGCCAGCAGTTTATTCGGGAGGACCTACAATGAGCAGTTCTTC. Protein product: CASSLFGRTYNEQFF.

V gene TRBV7-2 combines with J gene TRBJ1-1; 8 bases agree with TRBD1. CDR1 and CDR2 (germline): SGHTA, FQGNSA. V shed 1 base and J 5 bases; nucleotides not matched to a gene: 9. The CDR3 contains 16 residues. The CDR3 coding sequence is TGTGCCAGCAGCTTAGATGGAGACAGGGGAAGAACTGAAGCTTTCTTT. As protein: CASSLDGDRGRTEAFF.

DNA for the CDR3: TGTGCCAGCAGTTCTAGCGGGAAGCAGCAGTACTTC. This encodes CASSSSGKQQYF. This chain joins TRBV28 and TRBJ2-7, with 9 bases lining up with TRBD2. This CDR3 has 12 residues. Germline loops: CDR1 MDHEN, CDR2 SYDVKM. With V trimmed by 4 bases and J by 8 bases, 3 bases remained unmatched.

This clone showed up just once. This chain's CDR3 is CASSQEASGRLEQFF. In DNA form, the CDR3 reads TGTGCCAGCAGCCAAGAGGCTAGCGGGAGACTTGAGCAGTTCTTC. J is TRBJ2-1 and V is TRBV4-2; TRBD2 agrees at 10 bases. Germline CDR1 LGHNA, CDR2 YNFKEQ. With V trimmed by 0 bases and J by 9 bases, 5 bases remained unmatched. This CDR3 is 15 amino acids long.

Comment on this clone: Additional DNA sequences in this sample encode the identical CDR3. The chain has TRBV27 and TRBJ1-5; a weak D match, TRBD1 (6 bases). The CDR3 loop spans 14 amino acids. Germline CDR1 reads MNHEY; CDR2 reads SMNVEV (reference sequence). Trimming left V 0 bases short and J 6 bases short, with 9 bases between. The DNA for the CDR3 is TGTGCCAGCAGTTTATCGGGAGGGGGTCAGCCCCAGCATTTT. As protein: CASSLSGGGQPQHF.

This clone was counted a single time. In nucleotides, the CDR3 is TGTGCCAGCAGCGCCACAGGGGACTCTGGAAACACCATATATTTT. Encoded protein: CASSATGDSGNTIYF. The chain recombines TRBV9 with TRBJ1-3; 7 nucleotides agree with TRBD1. CDR1 is SGDLS and CDR2 is YYNGEE in the germline V gene. V shed 3 bases and J 0 bases; nucleotides not matched to a gene: 3. The CDR3 totals 15 residues.

J is TRBJ1-1 and V is TRBV19; tentatively, D is TRBD1 (5 bases). Trimming cost V 4 bases and J 3 bases, with 15 bases left between them. This CDR3 is 15 amino acids long. Germline V gene data show CDR1 as LNHDA and CDR2 as SQIVND (reference sequence). CDR3 bases: TGTGCCAGTAGTAACCATCTGGGGGGTTACACTGAAGCTTTCTTT. Translating it yields CASSNHLGGYTEAFF.

J is TRBJ1-2 and V is TRBV6-5; no clear D. CDR3 size: 14 residues. V lost 3 bases and J lost 3, with 11 bases in between. Germline V lookup: CDR1 MNHEY, CDR2 SVGAGI. The CDR3 bases are TGTGCCAGCAGTTATGGATCGGGAGACTATGGCTACACCTTC. Encoded protein: CASSYGSGDYGYTF.

V is TRBV2 and J is TRBJ1-1; the D is unclear. CDR3 length equals 11 residues. The germline V gene has CDR1 SNHLY and CDR2 FYNNEI. The V end was cut by 9 bases, the J end by 4 bases, with 9 bases between. This chain's CDR3 is CARVEGTEAFF. The CDR3, as DNA: TGTGCCAGGGTGGAGGGCACTGAAGCTTTCTTT.

The chain couples TRBV6-2 or TRBV6-3 to TRBJ2-7, with 10 nucleotides matching TRBD2. Per the germline V gene, CDR1 is MNHEY and CDR2 is SVGEGT. This CDR3 is 16 amino acids long. V was clipped by 0 bases and J by 3 bases; unmatched bases: 5. This CDR3 reads CASSYSTSGPYYEQYF. Written as DNA, the CDR3 is TGTGCCAGCAGTTACTCGACTAGCGGGCCCTACTACGAGCAGTACTTC.

This clone was seen more than once but under ten times. The gene calls are TRBV12-5 and TRBJ1-6; 9 nucleotides align to TRBD1. The V segment lost 3 bases and the J segment 8 bases; nucleotides outside the gene matches: 8. The CDR3 extends over 16 amino acids. Per germline, CDR1 LGHNT and CDR2 FRNRAP. CDR3 amino acids: CASGFRTGASDSPLHF. CDR3 bases: TGTGCTAGTGGTTTTAGGACAGGGGCCTCGGATTCACCCCTCCACTTT.